The T cell receptor (beta chain) under discussion was sequenced for a study of CD8+ T cells in alopecia areata. Points from the study as a whole: Among the cells sequenced in scalp samples are also the resident alphabeta T cells of normal skin.

cDNA reverse transcribed from extracted RNA served as the sequencing template. Produced via immunoSEQ multiplex PCR; TCRdb's table is partial and in-frame only. This sample has some 190,000 clones, with more than 60% found just once. As regards this clone: Its antigen is still unknown.

Treatment meaning: oral pan-JAK inhibitor, 5-10 mg twice daily. In germline, CDR1 is SGDLS, CDR2 YYNGEE. V shed 3 bases and J shed 9 bases, with 15 bases lying between them. This CDR3 is 13 amino acids long. The material was CD4+ T cells sorted from blood, obtained at week 44, from a patient treated with tofacitinib. The chain links TRBV9 to TRBJ1-2; D is perhaps TRBD1 (5 bases). The TCR was taken from a human donor with alopecia areata. The CDR3 DNA reads TGTGCCAGCAGCGCGAAACCGGGGGGTAGCTACACCTTC. It encodes CASSAKPGGSYTF.